Following are 22 T cell receptor beta chains from one sample sequenced in a study of tumor-infiltrating lymphocytes in primary liver carcinoma. Starting material for RNA and DNA co-extraction consisted of roughly 17-31 mg of unsorted bulk tissue. Synthesis of TCR beta cDNA was carried out from 450 to 500 ng total RNA with a constant-region primer. Each TCR beta library was derived from three nested multiplex PCR rounds that employed slightly modified ARM-PCR. TRBV1-TRBV30 forward primers paired with a C-beta reverse primer drove the first two PCR rounds, roughly 9 cycles each. TCRdb fed the multiplex PCR reads into MiXCR, producing one record per CDR3 protein. The table records more than 75,000 distinct CDR3 sequences, around 70% of them present only once. The specimen sequenced was liver tumor tissue from sampling region 1. Subset specified: tumor region T1, superior pole. These receptors were taken from a man aged 35-49 years with primary liver carcinoma and hepatitis B virus infection.

Points on this clonotype: A junction end diverges from the germline sequence, so it may reflect a read error. The chain recombines TRBV24-1 with TRBJ2-3; TRBD1 aligns across 9 bases. The CDR3 is 17 amino acids. Germline V lookup: CDR1 KGHDR, CDR2 SFDVKD. The CDR3 DNA reads as TGTGCCATCAGTGACCCAGGGACAGGGTCCTTCACAGATACGCAGTATTTT. It translates to CAISDPGTGSFTDTQYF.

The chain carries TRBV20-1 and TRBJ2-7, with D perhaps TRBD1 or TRBD2 (5 bases each). This CDR3 has 14 amino acids. CDR1 DFQATT and CDR2 SNEGSKA come from the germline V gene (reference sequence). The V gene lost 6 bases and the J gene lost 5 bases, with 20 bases spanning the gap. The chain's CDR3 is CSARGRGRDHEQYF. CDR3 coding DNA: TGCAGTGCCCGGGGTAGAGGCAGGGACCACGAGCAGTACTTC.

This clonotype was recorded once. V and J are TRBV20-1 and TRBJ2-4; 8 bases map to TRBD2. In germline, CDR1 is DFQATT, CDR2 SNEGSKA (reference sequence). The CDR3 runs 15 residues. After removal of 6 bases from V and 2 bases from J, the junction contained 9 bases not matched to a gene. CDR3 nucleotide sequence: TGCAGTGCCCCGCCGGGAGGGAATACCAAAAACATTCAGTACTTC. Its translation is CSAPPGGNTKNIQYF.

This clonotype has a handful of counts. This chain joins TRBV7-2 and TRBJ2-5; the D is unclear. Trimming took off 4 bases at V and 0 bases at J, with 3 bases between the two ends. Looked up from germline, CDR1 is SGHTA and CDR2 is FQGNSA. The CDR3 length is 12 residues. The CDR3 DNA reads as TGTGCCAGCAGCTCGTACCAAGAGACCCAGTACTTC. This translates into CASSSYQETQYF.

Regarding this clonotype: The junction differs from germline at one of its ends, possibly a read error. V and J are TRBV11-2 and TRBJ2-7; TRBD2 is a possible D gene (6 bases). CDR1 SGHAT and CDR2 FQNNGV come from the germline V gene. The CDR3 sequence is 15 residues long. As DNA, the CDR3 is TGTGCCAGCAACCTCGGCGGGATTCTACCCTACGAGCAGTGCTTC. Amino acid sequence: CASNLGGILPYEQCF.

The V and J genes are TRBV29-1 and TRBJ2-5; D may be TRBD1 (6 bases). Deletions cut 6 bases from V and 5 bases from J, with 22 bases between. The CDR3 has 15 residues. Germline CDR1 is SQVTM and CDR2 is ANQGSEA. As DNA, the CDR3 is TGCAGCGTGGCCTCCTGGGACAAAGCCGGGGAGACCCAGTACTTC. Amino acid sequence: CSVASWDKAGETQYF.

This clonotype rates as medium-sized (0.01 to 0.1%). The chain recombines TRBV29-1 with TRBJ1-1; D gene uncertain. Germline V gives CDR1 SQVTM, CDR2 ANQGSEA. The CDR3 length is 13 residues. The V end was cut by 7 bases, the J end by 4 bases, with 16 bases between. The CDR3 DNA reads TGCAGCGCATCGGAGGCGAGGAGCACTGAAGCTTTCTTT. As protein: CSASEARSTEAFF.

A word on this clonotype: Compared with germline, one end of the junction differs, possibly owing to a read error. V usage is TRBV6-5 and J usage is TRBJ2-3, with D tentatively TRBD2 (5 bases). There are 14 residues in the CDR3. Looked up from germline, CDR1 is MNHEY and CDR2 is SVGAGI. DNA of the CDR3: TGTGTCAGCAGTTACAAGGACTTAAAAGATACACAGTATTTT. It translates to CVSSYKDLKDTQYF.

Turning to this clonotype: A much larger clonotype is one base distant, so this may be a read error. V is TRBV5-1 and J is TRBJ1-1; D is unresolved. This CDR3 contains 15 residues. CDR1 and CDR2 from the germline V gene are SGHRS and YFSETQ. For the CDR3, the DNA is TGCACCAGCAGCTTCGATGGCAGATATGGGGCTGAAGCTTTCTTT. Residues: CTSSFDGRYGAEAFF.

The CDR3 sequence: CASTRQECYKQYF. The DNA for the CDR3 is TGTGCCAGCACCCGACAGGAATGTTACAAGCAGTACTTC. This chain joins TRBV12-3 or TRBV12-4 and TRBJ2-7; D is perhaps TRBD1 (6 bases). Trimming removed 7 bases at V and 8 bases at J, with 18 bases between. The CDR3 loop spans 13 amino acids.

Concerning this clonotype: A much larger clone lies a single base off, so this may be a read error. The CDR3 DNA reads as TGTGCCAGCAGCCGACTCCCTGGGACAGGCCAGAACACCGGGGAGCTGTTTTTT. Translation gives CASSRLPGTGQNTGELFF. J is TRBJ2-2 and V is TRBV7-9, with 8 bases fitting TRBD1. V lost 5 bases, J lost 1 base, and 12 bases stayed unmatched. Germline V gene lookup returns CDR1 SEHNR and CDR2 FQNEAQ (reference sequence). The CDR3 loop spans 18 amino acids.

The chain joins TRBV6-5 to TRBJ2-1, with 11 bases that match TRBD1. Germline V lookup: CDR1 MNHEY, CDR2 SVGAGI. J gave up 8 bases and V 9 bases, and 21 bases lay outside the gene matches. The CDR3 is 18 residues long. CDR3 DNA: TGTGCCAGTTCGTGGGACAGGGGGACTAACGGGAGGGCGCATGAGCAGTTCTTC. It encodes CASSWDRGTNGRAHEQFF.

Worth noting for this clonotype: As the CDR3 is not closed by the conserved phenylalanine or tryptophan, this likely results from a read error. The chain uses TRBV28 and TRBJ2-5, with 7 bases matching TRBD2. The CDR3 loop spans 15 amino acids. Trimming cost V 2 bases and J 4 bases; bases outside gene matches: 7. The germline gives CDR1 MDHEN, CDR2 SYDVKM. This chain's CDR3 is CASSLNWWGGETQYS. CDR3 nucleotides: TGTGCCAGCAGTTTAAACTGGTGGGGGGGAGAGACCCAGTACTCC.

In this sample, this clonotype turned up a few times. A much larger clone differs from this one at a single base, so this may be a read error. The rearrangement links TRBV2 to TRBJ2-7, with D unclear. The germline V and J ends were trimmed by 9 bases and 9 bases, with 21 bases remaining between them. This CDR3 contains 13 residues. Germline CDR1 and CDR2: SNHLY and FYNNEI. This CDR3 is CASTPVSGDVQYF. The CDR3, as DNA: TGTGCCAGTACCCCAGTGTCCGGCGACGTGCAGTACTTC.

Comments on this clonotype: One end of the junction does not line up with germline, which may come from a read error. The chain has TRBV11-2 and TRBJ2-5, with 8 positions matching TRBD2. The CDR3 is made up of 15 amino acids. CDR1 and CDR2 (germline): SGHAT, FQNNGV. This CDR3 reads CASSDLTGAGVTQYF. CDR3 DNA sequence: TGTGCCAGCAGCGACTTGACAGGAGCGGGAGTGACCCAGTACTTT.

This clonotype was seen many times. This rearrangement joins TRBV29-1 to TRBJ1-1, with D uncertain. This CDR3 region has 13 residues. V was trimmed by 7 bases and J by 1 base, leaving 13 bases between them. Germline V gene data show CDR1 as SQVTM and CDR2 as ANQGSEA. CDR3 in DNA: TGCAGCGCCCAGACCCTGGGGAACACTGAAGCTTTCTTT. This sequence encodes CSAQTLGNTEAFF. Full variable domain (outside the CDR3, taken from reference TRBV29-1 and TRBJ1-1): SAVISQKPSRDICQRGTSLTIQCQVDSQVTMMFWYRQQPGQSLTLIATANQGSEATYESGFVIDKFPISRPNLTFSTLTVSNMSPEDSSIYLCSAQTLGNTEAFFGQGTRLTVV.

A word on this clonotype: Sequence at one end of the junction differs from germline and may be a read error. CDR3 loop: CIVEGRDRGYNEQFF. The CDR3 DNA reads as TGCATCGTTGAGGGCCGGGACCGGGGTTACAATGAGCAGTTCTTC. The chain is built from TRBV29-1 and TRBJ2-1; D tentatively reads TRBD1 or TRBD2 (5 bases each). Germline V lookup: CDR1 SQVTM, CDR2 ANQGSEA. This CDR3 region has 15 residues.

This clonotype was seen repeatedly, ten times or more. A clone one base away is much larger, so this may be a read error. A read error is likely, as this CDR3 ends without the conserved phenylalanine or tryptophan. The chain employs TRBV11-2 and TRBJ2-1, with TRBD2 matching 8 bases. The germline CDR1 and CDR2 sequences are SGHAT and FQNNGV. The CDR3 sequence is 14 residues long. Losses at the gene ends were 5 bases for V and 4 bases for J; bases not matched to a gene: 4. The CDR3 is CASSPGGPYNEQFS. CDR3 nucleotide sequence: TGTGCCAGCAGCCCGGGAGGGCCGTACAATGAGCAGTTCTCC.

Points on this clonotype: One junction end disagrees with the germline gene, perhaps due to a read error. The chain recombines TRBV6-5 with TRBJ1-2, with 7 nucleotides matching TRBD1. The germline V gene encodes CDR1 MNHEY and CDR2 SVGAGI. The CDR3 runs to 13 residues. In DNA form, the CDR3 reads TGTGCCAGCAGTCGACAGGGAAACTATGGTTACGCCTTC. This encodes CASSRQGNYGYAF.

The rearrangement joins TRBV6-1 to TRBJ1-1; no firm D call. CDR1 and CDR2 from the germline V gene are MNHNS and SASEGT. The CDR3 is 14 amino acids. V gave up 6 bases and J gave up 4 bases, with 15 bases separating them. CDR3 sequence (DNA): TGTGCCAGCAGACCCCCCGGACTGGGCACTGAAGCTTTCTTT. It specifies CASRPPGLGTEAFF.

This clonotype occurred a few times. This chain uses TRBV2 with TRBJ1-2; no clear D gene. The CDR3 is 13 residues long. The germline V gene has CDR1 SNHLY and CDR2 FYNNEI. V was trimmed by 6 bases and J by 4 bases, leaving 12 bases between them. The CDR3 is CASSIITAYGYTF. The CDR3 DNA reads as TGTGCCAGCAGCATAATTACAGCCTATGGCTACACCTTC.

This clonotype was seen many times. The CDR3 DNA reads as TGTGCCAGCGTTACAGGGGGCCAATCCTACGAGCAGTACTTC. This gives the protein CASVTGGQSYEQYF. The V gene is TRBV28, the J gene TRBJ2-7, with 9 bases that match TRBD1. This CDR3 is built from 14 residues. Germline CDR1 and CDR2: MDHEN and SYDVKM. V lost 8 bases to trimming and J lost 1 base; unmatched junction nucleotides: 6.